This T cell receptor beta chain was observed in a study of beta chain features in type 1 diabetes. Study summary: Comparable age, gender and cell yields were observed in patients relative to healthy donors. General study findings and limits: A greater similarity of naive, central memory and Treg TCRB repertoires was seen among patients than among healthy donors. A possible short-template PCR bias applies equally to patients and controls. When Type 1 diabetes patients were examined, their TCRB CDR3s proved moderately but significantly shorter in all four CD4+ subsets.

Comment on this clone: Its antigen is currently unknown. In the same sample, other DNA sequences code for this CDR3.

Expressed TCRB transcripts got sequenced, as all isolated RNA was reverse transcribed. Using immunoSEQ multiplex PCR, the repertoire was profiled, and TCRdb retains in-frame clones only, with some absent. Among 600,000 or so clones listed, 12% were seen once. This receptor was identified in a man younger than 45 with type 1 diabetes. The sample taken for sequencing was naive CD4+ T cells from blood.

CDR3 sequence: CAISESGTDTQYF. CDR3 DNA sequence: TGTGCCATCAGTGAGTCAGGAACAGATACGCAGTATTTT. The chain joins TRBV10-3 to TRBJ2-3; D unclear. This CDR3 is built from 13 residues. V gave up 0 bases and J gave up 3 bases, with 4 bases separating them. Germline CDR1 ENHRY, CDR2 SYGVKD.